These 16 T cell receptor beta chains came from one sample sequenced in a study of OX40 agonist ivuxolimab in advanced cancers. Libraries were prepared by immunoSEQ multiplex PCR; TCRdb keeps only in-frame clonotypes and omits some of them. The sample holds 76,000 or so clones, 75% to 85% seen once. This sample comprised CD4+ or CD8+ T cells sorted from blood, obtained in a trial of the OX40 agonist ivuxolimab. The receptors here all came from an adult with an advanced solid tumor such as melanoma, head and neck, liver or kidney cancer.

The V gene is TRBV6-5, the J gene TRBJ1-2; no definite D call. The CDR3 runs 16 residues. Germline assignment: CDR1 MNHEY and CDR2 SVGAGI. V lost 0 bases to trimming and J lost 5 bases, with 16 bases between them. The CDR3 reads CASSYSNSAILYGYTF. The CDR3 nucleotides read TGTGCCAGCAGTTACTCGAATTCTGCCATACTTTATGGCTACACCTTC.

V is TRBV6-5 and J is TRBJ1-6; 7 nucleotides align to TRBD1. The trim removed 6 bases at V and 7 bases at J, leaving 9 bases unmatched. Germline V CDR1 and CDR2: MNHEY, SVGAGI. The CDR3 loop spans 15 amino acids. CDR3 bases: TGTGCCAGCAGCCCTACGGGGACAGCGAATTCACCCCTCCACTTT. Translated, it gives CASSPTGTANSPLHF.

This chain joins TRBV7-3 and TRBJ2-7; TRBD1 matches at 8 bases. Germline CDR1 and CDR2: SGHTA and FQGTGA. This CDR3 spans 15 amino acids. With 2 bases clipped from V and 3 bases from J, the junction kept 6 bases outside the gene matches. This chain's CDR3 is CASSLGQGTLYEQYF. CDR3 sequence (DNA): TGTGCCAGCAGCTTAGGACAGGGAACCCTCTACGAGCAGTACTTC.

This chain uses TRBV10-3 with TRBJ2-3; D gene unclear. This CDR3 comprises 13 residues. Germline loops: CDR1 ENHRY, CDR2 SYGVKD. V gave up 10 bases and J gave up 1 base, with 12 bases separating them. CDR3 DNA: TGTGCCACCGGCCGCGACGGCACAGATACGCAGTATTTT. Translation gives CATGRDGTDTQYF.

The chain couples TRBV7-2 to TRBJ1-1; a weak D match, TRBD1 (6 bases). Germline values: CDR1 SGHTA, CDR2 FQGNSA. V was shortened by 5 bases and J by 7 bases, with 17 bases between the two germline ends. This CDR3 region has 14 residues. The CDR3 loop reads CASSLKSGQLEAFF. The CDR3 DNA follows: TGTGCCAGCAGCCTGAAATCCGGACAGCTTGAAGCTTTCTTT.

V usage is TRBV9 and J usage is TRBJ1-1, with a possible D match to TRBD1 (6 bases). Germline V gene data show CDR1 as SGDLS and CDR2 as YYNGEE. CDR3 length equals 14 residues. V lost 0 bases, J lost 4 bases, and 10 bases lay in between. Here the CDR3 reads CASSVAGVATEAFF. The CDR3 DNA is TGTGCCAGCAGCGTAGCAGGGGTGGCCACTGAAGCTTTCTTT.

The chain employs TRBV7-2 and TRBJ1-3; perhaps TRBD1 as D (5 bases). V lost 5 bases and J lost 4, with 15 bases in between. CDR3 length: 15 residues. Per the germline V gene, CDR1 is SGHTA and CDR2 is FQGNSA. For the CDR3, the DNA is TGTGCCAGCAGCCCCCAGGGAATGCCAGGAAACACCATATATTTT. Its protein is CASSPQGMPGNTIYF.

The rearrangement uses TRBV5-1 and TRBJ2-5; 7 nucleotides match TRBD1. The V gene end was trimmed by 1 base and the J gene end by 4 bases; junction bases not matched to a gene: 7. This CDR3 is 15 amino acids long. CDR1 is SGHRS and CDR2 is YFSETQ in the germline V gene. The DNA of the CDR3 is TGCGCCAGCAGCTTGACGCCAGGGGGATCAGAGACCCAGTACTTC. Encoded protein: CASSLTPGGSETQYF.

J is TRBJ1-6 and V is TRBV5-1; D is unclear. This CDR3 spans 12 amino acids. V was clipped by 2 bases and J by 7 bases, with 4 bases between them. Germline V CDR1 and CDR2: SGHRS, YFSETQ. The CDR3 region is CASSLENSPLHF. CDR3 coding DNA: TGCGCCAGCAGCTTAGAAAATTCACCCCTCCACTTT.

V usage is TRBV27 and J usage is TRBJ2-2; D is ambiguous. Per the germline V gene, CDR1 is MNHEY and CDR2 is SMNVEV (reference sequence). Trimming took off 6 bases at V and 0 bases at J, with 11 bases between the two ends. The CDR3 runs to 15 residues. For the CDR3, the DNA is TGTGCCAGCAGCGGACGGTTTCCGAACACCGGGGAGCTGTTTTTT. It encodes CASSGRFPNTGELFF.

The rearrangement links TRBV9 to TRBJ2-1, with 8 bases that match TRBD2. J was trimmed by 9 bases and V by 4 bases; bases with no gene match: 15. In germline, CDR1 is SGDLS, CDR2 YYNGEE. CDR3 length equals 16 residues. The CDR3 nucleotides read TGTGCCAGCAGCCCCATCAGCGGGGGAGGAATGGGTGAGCAGTTCTTC. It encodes CASSPISGGGMGEQFF.

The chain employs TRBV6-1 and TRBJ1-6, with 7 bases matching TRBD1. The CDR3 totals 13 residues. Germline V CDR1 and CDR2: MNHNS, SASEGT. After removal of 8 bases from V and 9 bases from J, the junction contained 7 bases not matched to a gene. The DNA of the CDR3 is TGTGCCAGCCGGACAGGCGATAGTTCACCCCTCCACTTT. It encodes CASRTGDSSPLHF.

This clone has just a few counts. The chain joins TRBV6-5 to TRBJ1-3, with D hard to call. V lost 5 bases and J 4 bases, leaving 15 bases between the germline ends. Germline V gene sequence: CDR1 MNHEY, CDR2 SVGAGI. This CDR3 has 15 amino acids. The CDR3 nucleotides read TGTGCCAGCAGTAATGGTGATGGGGTCGGAAACACCATATATTTT. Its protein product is CASSNGDGVGNTIYF.

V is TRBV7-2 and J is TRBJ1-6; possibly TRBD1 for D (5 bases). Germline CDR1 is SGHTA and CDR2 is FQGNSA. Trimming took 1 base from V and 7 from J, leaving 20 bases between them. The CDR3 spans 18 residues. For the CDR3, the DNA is TGTGCCAGCAGCTTAGTAGATTCGTTTTTTGCAGGGAATTCACCCCTCCACTTT. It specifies CASSLVDSFFAGNSPLHF.

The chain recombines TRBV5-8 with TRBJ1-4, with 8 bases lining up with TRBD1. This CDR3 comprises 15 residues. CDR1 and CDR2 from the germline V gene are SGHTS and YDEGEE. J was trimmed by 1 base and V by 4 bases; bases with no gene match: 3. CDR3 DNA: TGTGCCAGCAGCCGTGGGACAGGAACTAATGAAAAACTGTTTTTT. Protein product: CASSRGTGTNEKLFF.

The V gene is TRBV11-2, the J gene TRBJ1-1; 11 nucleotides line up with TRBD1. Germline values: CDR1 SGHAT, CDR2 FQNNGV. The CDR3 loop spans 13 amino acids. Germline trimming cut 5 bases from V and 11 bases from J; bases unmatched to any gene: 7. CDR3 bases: TGTGCCAGCAGCGAATTAGGACAGGGGGCCGCTTTCTTT. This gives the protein CASSELGQGAAFF. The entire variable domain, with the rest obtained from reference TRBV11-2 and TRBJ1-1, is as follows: EAGVAQSPRYKIIEKRQSVAFWCNPISGHATLYWYQQILGQGPKLLIQFQNNGVVDDSQLPKDRFSAERLKGVDSTLKIQPAKLEDSAVYLCASSELGQGAAFFGQGTRLTVV.